This T cell receptor beta chain appears in the sequencing data of a study of immune aging and cytomegalovirus after organ transplant (dated by TCRdb to about 2021). In terms of the full investigation: All transplant recipients received three-drug immunosuppression with prednisone, tacrolimus, and mycophenolate.

At the junction V is shortened by 0 bases and J by 3 bases; bases outside the gene matches: 4. CDR1 and CDR2 are read off the germline V gene as KGHDR and SFDVKD. The CDR3, from cysteine to phenylalanine, totals 17 residues. Just CDR3 DNA is preserved here, 51 bases in frame from base 1. The time point label here, explained by the study, means: five sample-tagged time points from pre-transplant (day -1) to day 368 post-transplant, pooled. Thawed PBMC were stimulated for around 13 hours with a CMV IE-1 overlapping peptide library without transport inhibitors. After being thawed and rested overnight, the cells were stimulated in R10 medium along with CD28/CD49d costimulation. The IE-1 peptide library was composed of 15-amino-acid peptides with overlaps of 11 amino acids. Samples from each time point were barcoded using BD Single-Cell Multiplexing Kit Sample Tags, then pooled and stained with sorting antibodies plus oligo-conjugated anti-CD45RA. A BD FACSAria III was used to sort CMV-responsive CD8+CD137+ and CD4+CD154+ T cells at 4-way purity. EDTA vacutainers were used to collect blood, which was then processed with a Ficoll gradient within 1-24 hours.

Points on this clonotype: Its antigen is unknown. No clone much larger than this one lies a single base away; base qualities are absent.

The library was obtained by single-cell sequencing. TCRdb lists the instrument as Illumina NovaSeq 6000. The BD Rhapsody Targeted mRNA and AbSeq Reagent Kit, in a microwell format, was used for cell capture and library preparation. The libraries included TCR, sample tags, AbSeq, and targeted mRNA drawn from the Human T-Cell Expression Panel together with custom TOX and TOX2 primers. An Illumina NovaSeq was used to sequence the libraries. The original methods were these. The analysis covered 10468 cells in total, of which 7076 were CD8 T cells and about 4,500 were CD8 T cells with an identifiable TCR CDR3. Raw data were processed with the BD Rhapsody Targeted Analysis Pipeline with V(D)J processing on the Seven Bridges Genomics platform. SeqGeq 1.6.0 was used for quality control, Sample Tag demultiplexing with Lex-BDSMK, clone identification with VDJ Explorer, and Seurat clustering. Clones comprising <1% of CD8 T cells were considered non-expanded; clones comprising >2.5% of the sample were considered clonal expansions. TCRdb's own reprocessing of the public reads used fastp at Q25 and MiXCR and kept productive beta chains. Rows matching on CDR3 protein sequence are summarized as one entry with the most common DNA and genes. TCRdb, rather than the study authors, made the V and J calls. This sample has about 21,000 distinct CDR3 sequences in its table, and about a third of those were observed once. Less than 30% of the sample rests with the top ten.

Study-level results and caveats: A larger share of large clones was made up of TEMRA cells, and in the seven largest clones (over 1,700 cells) aged and TEMRA cells were gained while TCM cells were lost. Aged-phenotype cells increased post-transplant regardless of clone size, earlier in large clones (days 200-264) than small clones, following viremia. Because CD57 was not measured in the sequencing data, a conservative gene-based aging definition was used instead.

Here the chain combines TRBV24-1 and TRBJ2-1; 10 of the junction bases match TRBD2. Here the sequenced sample was CMV peptide-activated CD4+ and CD8+ T cells sorted from blood, taken at five time points, pooled. This specimen's cell subset or site label, per the study, means: sorted CD8+CD137+ and CD4+CD154+ T cells after roughly 13 h CMV IE-1 peptide stimulation. The receptor comes from a female donor who had a heart transplant and CMV viremia. CDR3 protein: CATSDLPSGGDYNEQFF. In nucleotides, the sequence is TGTGCCACCAGTGATTTGCCTAGCGGGGGCGACTACAATGAGCAGTTCTTC.